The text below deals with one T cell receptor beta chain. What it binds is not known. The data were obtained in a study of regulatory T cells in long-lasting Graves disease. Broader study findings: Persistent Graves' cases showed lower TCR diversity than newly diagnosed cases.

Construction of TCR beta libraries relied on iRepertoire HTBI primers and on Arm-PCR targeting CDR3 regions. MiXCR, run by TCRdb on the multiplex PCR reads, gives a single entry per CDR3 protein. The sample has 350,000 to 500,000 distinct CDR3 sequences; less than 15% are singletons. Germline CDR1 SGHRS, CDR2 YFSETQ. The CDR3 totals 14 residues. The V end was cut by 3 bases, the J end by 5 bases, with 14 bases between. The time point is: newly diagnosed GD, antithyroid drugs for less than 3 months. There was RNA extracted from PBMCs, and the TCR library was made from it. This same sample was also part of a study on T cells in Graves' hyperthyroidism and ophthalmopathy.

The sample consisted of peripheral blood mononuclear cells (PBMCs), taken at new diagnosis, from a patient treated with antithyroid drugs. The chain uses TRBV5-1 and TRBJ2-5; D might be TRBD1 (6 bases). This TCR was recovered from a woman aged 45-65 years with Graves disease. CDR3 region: CASSSGTRGETQYF. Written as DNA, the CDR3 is TGCGCCAGCAGCTCCGGGACAAGGGGGGAGACCCAGTACTTC.